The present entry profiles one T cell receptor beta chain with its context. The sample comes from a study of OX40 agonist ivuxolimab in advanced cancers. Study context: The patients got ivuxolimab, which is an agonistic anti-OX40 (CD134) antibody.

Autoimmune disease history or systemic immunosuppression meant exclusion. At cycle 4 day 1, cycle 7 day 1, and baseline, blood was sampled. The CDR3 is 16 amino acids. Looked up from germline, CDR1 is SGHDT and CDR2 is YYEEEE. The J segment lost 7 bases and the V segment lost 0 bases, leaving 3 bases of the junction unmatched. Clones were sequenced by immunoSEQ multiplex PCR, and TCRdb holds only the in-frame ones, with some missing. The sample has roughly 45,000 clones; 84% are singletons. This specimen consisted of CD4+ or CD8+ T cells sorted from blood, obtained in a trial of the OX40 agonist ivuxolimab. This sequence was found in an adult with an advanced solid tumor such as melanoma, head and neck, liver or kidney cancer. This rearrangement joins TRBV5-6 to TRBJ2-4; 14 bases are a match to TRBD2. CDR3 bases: TGTGCCAGCAGCTTGGGACTAGCGGGAGGGAGGAACATTCAGTACTTC. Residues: CASSLGLAGGRNIQYF.